These 10 T cell receptor beta chains were all obtained from the same sample, sequenced in a study of blood T cell repertoires in COVID-19. The table came from immunoSEQ multiplex PCR; TCRdb's copy has only in-frame clones and leaves some out. The sample records fewer than 350,000 clones, 70% to 90% being singletons. Sample: peripheral blood. The receptors stem from a woman under 40 who had recovered from COVID-19.

The V call is TRBV12-3 or TRBV12-4, the J call TRBJ1-2, with D perhaps TRBD1 (5 bases). Trimming left V 6 bases short and J 4 bases short, with 12 bases between. This CDR3 is 13 amino acids long. CDR3 DNA sequence: TGTGCCAGCAGCCTACGACAGATCTATGGCTACACCTTC. It yields the protein CASSLRQIYGYTF.

Only one count was recorded for this clone. The rearrangement joins TRBV19 to TRBJ1-1, with D maybe TRBD1 (5 bases). With 9 bases removed from V and 4 bases from J, the gap between germline ends came to 21 bases. The CDR3 has 15 residues. Per the germline V gene, CDR1 is LNHDA and CDR2 is SQIVND (reference sequence). The CDR3 coding sequence is TGTGCCAGGGGTGGGCGGGACGGTTCGGTCACTGAAGCTTTCTTT. Translating it yields CARGGRDGSVTEAFF. The variable domain in full, with the rest retrieved from reference TRBV19 and TRBJ1-1, is DGGITQSPKYLFRKEGQNVTLSCEQNLNHDAMYWYRQDPGQGLRLIYYSQIVNDFQKGDIAEGYSVSREKKESFPLTVTSAQKNPTAFYLCARGGRDGSVTEAFFGQGTRLTVV.

The V call is TRBV4-3, the J call TRBJ2-5; D is possibly TRBD1 (5 bases). The CDR3 is 14 residues long. Trimming stripped 0 bases from V and 7 bases from J, with 12 bases between. Germline V gene data show CDR1 as LGHNA and CDR2 as YSLEER. The CDR3 DNA reads as TGCGCCAGCAGCCAAGATCGCAGGGTCGGGACCCAGTACTTC. This codes for CASSQDRRVGTQYF.

This clone was found a few times. V usage is TRBV30 and J usage is TRBJ2-3; the D gene is possibly TRBD2 (6 bases). Germline V CDR1 and CDR2: GTSNPN, SVGIG (reference sequence). Trimming removed 0 bases from V and 2 bases from J, with 12 bases in between. This CDR3 is built from 15 residues. CDR3 sequence reads: CAWSVLAGPTDTQYF. The CDR3 bases are TGTGCCTGGAGTGTCTTGGCGGGACCCACAGATACGCAGTATTTT. The variable domain in full, with the rest retrieved from reference TRBV30 and TRBJ2-3, is SQTIHQWPATLVQPVGSPLSLECTVEGTSNPNLYWYRQAAGRGLQLLFYSVGIGQISSEVPQNLSASRPQDRQFILSSKKLLLSDSGFYLCAWSVLAGPTDTQYFGPGTRLTVL.

This sequence joins TRBV15 and TRBJ1-3, with D unclear. Trimming cost V 5 bases and J 0 bases, with 11 bases left between them. This CDR3 comprises 15 residues. In germline, CDR1 is LNHNV, CDR2 YYDKDF (reference sequence). The CDR3: CATSPRVSSGNTIYF. In nucleotides, the CDR3 is TGTGCCACCAGCCCGAGGGTTTCCTCTGGAAACACCATATATTTT.

CDR3 region: CASSLGQGGQPQHF. CDR3 DNA: TGTGCCAGCAGCTTAGGACAGGGAGGTCAGCCCCAGCATTTT. This chain links TRBV11-2 with TRBJ1-5, with TRBD1 matching over 7 bases. Germline values: CDR1 SGHAT, CDR2 FQNNGV. The V and J ends lost 1 base and 6 bases, in that order; junction bases with no gene match: 3. CDR3 length equals 14 residues. The full variable domain, with the rest looked up from reference TRBV11-2 and TRBJ1-5, is EAGVAQSPRYKIIEKRQSVAFWCNPISGHATLYWYQQILGQGPKLLIQFQNNGVVDDSQLPKDRFSAERLKGVDSTLKIQPAKLEDSAVYLCASSLGQGGQPQHFGDGTRLSIL.

This rearrangement joins TRBV5-4 to TRBJ1-1; the match to TRBD1 covers 9 bases. CDR3 length: 15 amino acids. After removal of 1 base from V and 4 bases from J, the junction contained 5 bases not matched to a gene. Germline CDR1 is SGHNT and CDR2 is YYREEE (reference sequence). CDR3 bases: TGTGCCAGCAGCTTGCCCTGGGACAGGGTCACTGAAGCTTTCTTT. Encoded protein: CASSLPWDRVTEAFF.

The rearrangement links TRBV19 to TRBJ2-2, with 7 bases that match TRBD1. The CDR3 contains 15 residues. Trimming at V came to 6 bases and at J to 5 bases, leaving 9 bases not matched to a gene. Germline CDR1 reads LNHDA; CDR2 reads SQIVND (reference sequence). For the CDR3, the DNA is TGTGCCAGTAGGGCCGGGACAGCCTTAACCGGGGAGCTGTTTTTT. It specifies CASRAGTALTGELFF.

V gene TRBV3-1 (or the pseudogene TRBV3-2) combines with J gene TRBJ2-2, with no clear D. Germline-derived CDR1 and CDR2 are LGHDT and YNNKEL (reference sequence). The CDR3 has 13 residues. The V end lost 4 bases, the J end lost 5 bases, and 8 bases lay between the germline ends. The DNA of the CDR3 is TGTGCCAGCAGCCGATTGACTACCGGGGAGCTGTTTTTT. Protein sequence: CASSRLTTGELFF.

This chain connects TRBV6-4 to TRBJ2-3; 15 positions agree with TRBD2. CDR3 length: 16 residues. J gave up 4 bases and V 2 bases, and 1 base lay outside the gene matches. Germline V gives CDR1 MRHNA, CDR2 SNTAGT. DNA for the CDR3: TGTGCCAGCAGTGACGGACTAGCGGGGGGGCCAGATACGCAGTATTTT. Its translation is CASSDGLAGGPDTQYF.